The clone carrying this T cell receptor (beta chain) was observed a handful of times. Its antigen is currently unknown. A read error may explain this, as a much larger clone is one base away. This sample was included in a study of regulatory T cells in long-lasting Graves disease. Building the TCR beta libraries relied on iRepertoire HTBI primers, and CDR3 regions underwent Arm-PCR. TCRdb analysed the multiplex PCR reads with MiXCR anew, one entry per CDR3 protein. The data show roughly 400,000 distinct CDR3 sequences, with about 15% seen just once and about 7.6% held by the top ten. The sample's time point: newly diagnosed GD, antithyroid drugs for less than 3 months. With RNA extracted from PBMCs as input, the TCR library was made. This CDR3 has 15 residues. CDR1 is MNHEY, CDR2 SVGEGT, per germline. V was cut by 6 bases and J by 0 bases, with 11 bases left in between. Study-level points and caveats: Lower TCR diversity characterized persistent Graves' patients relative to newly diagnosed patients.

The same sample was also used in a study of T cells in Graves' hyperthyroidism and ophthalmopathy. Per that study: The HTBI primer set was used in a first-round RT-PCR of the TCR CDR3.

The input for sequencing was peripheral blood mononuclear cells (PBMCs), taken at new diagnosis, from a patient treated with antithyroid drugs. The gene calls are TRBV6-2 or TRBV6-3 and TRBJ1-4; tentative D call: TRBD1 (6 bases). The receptor's source is a woman in her 40s with Graves disease. The CDR3: CASSGPGATNEKLFF. DNA for the CDR3: TGTGCCAGCAGCGGTCCAGGGGCAACTAATGAAAAACTGTTTTTT.